One sample yielded the 24 T cell receptor beta chains listed below, sequenced in a study of Graves' ophthalmopathy and Graves' hyperthyroidism. From RNA, the CDR3 regions of TCR beta chains were amplified and sequenced. Amplification began with first-round RT-PCR using HTBI primers, then second-round multiplex PCR was performed. TCRdb reprocessed the multiplex PCR reads with MiXCR, giving one entry per CDR3 protein. The sample holds around 1.1 million distinct CDR3 sequences, about 38% seen once. Sequencing input: peripheral blood or thyroid tissue (not recorded which). The receptors come from an adult man with Graves' hyperthyroidism.

The V and J genes are TRBV10-3 and TRBJ1-1; 11 bases are a match to TRBD1. Germline V gene lookup returns CDR1 ENHRY and CDR2 SYGVKD. V was clipped by 3 bases and J by 1 base; unmatched bases: 7. The CDR3 covers 17 residues. The CDR3 region has the DNA TGTGCCATCAGTGAAGGTTTGGACAGGGGGCAGAACACTGAAGCTTTCTTT. Amino acid sequence: CAISEGLDRGQNTEAFF.

The chain recombines TRBV5-1 with TRBJ2-7, with TRBD2 identical over 8 bases. There are 16 residues in the CDR3. The germline gives CDR1 SGHRS, CDR2 YFSETQ. With 4 bases clipped from V and 0 bases from J, the junction kept 9 bases outside the gene matches. The CDR3 DNA is TGCGCCAGCAGCCGGGGGGGGGGAGGAACCTCCTACGAGCAGTACTTC. The encoded protein is CASSRGGGGTSYEQYF.

This rearrangement joins TRBV7-2 to TRBJ2-7, with D hard to call. The CDR3 is made up of 17 amino acids. Looked up from germline, CDR1 is SGHTA and CDR2 is FQGNSA. V was pared by 0 bases and J by 0 bases, with 15 bases between. The CDR3 coding sequence is TGTGCCAGCAGCTTAGCGTCCAGACCGATGAGCTCCTACGAGCAGTACTTC. Its translation is CASSLASRPMSSYEQYF.

The chain links TRBV29-1 to TRBJ2-7; D is unclear. Trimming removed 2 bases from V and 2 bases from J, with 7 bases in between. The CDR3 extends over 12 amino acids. CDR1 is SQVTM and CDR2 is ANQGSEA in the germline V gene. As DNA, the CDR3 is TGCAGCGTTGAATTCGGCCCCTACGAGCAGTACTTC. It is translated as CSVEFGPYEQYF.

This clonotype was detected many times. The gene calls are TRBV5-1 and TRBJ1-3; 9 nucleotides line up with TRBD1. This CDR3 has 14 residues. V was clipped by 3 bases and J by 12 bases; unmatched bases: 10. Germline-derived CDR1 and CDR2 are SGHRS and YFSETQ. As DNA, the CDR3 is TGCGCCAGCAGCTCGGGGACAGGGCTTGGTGGCATATATTTT. Translated, it gives CASSSGTGLGGIYF. Combining the CDR3 with reference TRBV5-1 and TRBJ1-3 gives the whole variable domain KAGVTQTPRYLIKTRGQQVTLSCSPISGHRSVSWYQQTPGQGLQFLFEYFSETQRNKGNFPGRFSGRQFSNSRSEMNVSTLELGDSALYLCASSSGTGLGGIYFGEGSWLTVV.

The chain joins TRBV29-1 to TRBJ1-2; possible D gene TRBD1, 6 bases. In germline, CDR1 is SQVTM, CDR2 ANQGSEA. Trimming removed 4 bases from V and 8 bases from J, with 26 bases in between. The CDR3 is made up of 16 amino acids. The CDR3 reads CSVAEGGASLSSGYTF. The DNA of the CDR3 is TGCAGCGTTGCGGAGGGGGGGGCGTCCCTTTCGTCCGGCTACACCTTC.

A remark on this clonotype: This sequence may be a read error, since a much larger clone differs from it by one base. The rearrangement joins TRBV28 to TRBJ2-7; 7 bases map to TRBD1. Trimming at V came to 6 bases and at J to 6 bases, leaving 8 bases not matched to a gene. Germline values: CDR1 MDHEN, CDR2 SYDVKM. The CDR3 is 13 residues long. The DNA for the CDR3 is TGTGCCAGCAGCCTGACAGGGTTCTTCGAGCAGTACTTC. This translates into CASSLTGFFEQYF.

This clonotype was recorded at least ten times. The CDR3 DNA is TGCGCCAGCAGTGACGGGACAGGGTATTCACCCCTCCACTTT. This encodes CASSDGTGYSPLHF. The rearrangement links TRBV10-2 to TRBJ1-6; 9 bases map to TRBD1. V was clipped by 3 bases and J by 8 bases; unmatched bases: 2. Looked up from germline, CDR1 is WSHSY and CDR2 is SAAADI. The CDR3 totals 14 residues.

This clonotype was picked up many times. The chain recombines TRBV6-5 with TRBJ1-5; D gene uncertain. Per germline, CDR1 MNHEY and CDR2 SVGAGI. The CDR3 runs 14 residues. Trimming left V 6 bases short and J 1 base short, with 10 bases between. The CDR3 coding sequence is TGTGCCAGCAGCGCGGGATTGAGCAATCAGCCCCAGCATTTT. Translation: CASSAGLSNQPQHF.

This clonotype appeared a few times. This sequence joins TRBV9 and TRBJ2-7; D is unclear. From germline, CDR1 is SGDLS and CDR2 YYNGEE. This CDR3 contains 14 residues. V lost 4 bases, J lost 7 bases, and 18 bases lay in between. The CDR3 protein is CASSPPLRAREQYF. CDR3 nucleotide sequence: TGTGCCAGCAGCCCCCCTCTCCGGGCTCGAGAGCAGTACTTC.

This clonotype occurred a few times. The chain employs TRBV20-1 and TRBJ1-5; D possibly corresponds to TRBD1 (5 bases). Germline V gene data show CDR1 as DFQATT and CDR2 as SNEGSKA (reference sequence). This CDR3 comprises 19 residues. Between the trimmed V and J ends, which lost 0 bases and 4 bases, there was a span of 25 bases. CDR3 sequence reads: CSARDLRGGAGKGNQPQHF. The CDR3 nucleotides are TGCAGTGCTAGAGATCTAAGGGGAGGGGCAGGGAAGGGTAATCAGCCCCAGCATTTT.

This chain connects TRBV25-1 to TRBJ2-5; 8 bases match TRBD1. The germline gives CDR1 MGHDK, CDR2 SYGVNS. This CDR3 spans 14 amino acids. The ends lost 5 bases at V and 1 base at J; junction bases unmatched: 3. CDR3 sequence (DNA): TGTGCCAGCAGTACGGACAGGGTCCAAGAGACCCAGTACTTC. Residues: CASSTDRVQETQYF.

At least ten counts were recorded for this clonotype. The V gene is TRBV6-5, the J gene TRBJ1-2; D gene ambiguous. Trimming shortened V by 7 bases and J by 5 bases, and 11 bases separated the two germline ends. The CDR3 is 12 residues long. CDR1 MNHEY and CDR2 SVGAGI come from the germline V gene. In nucleotides, the CDR3 is TGTGCCAGCACGCACCCTGGGTATGGCTACACCTTC. Its translation is CASTHPGYGYTF.

J is TRBJ1-2 and V is TRBV29-1; no clear D. Germline V gives CDR1 SQVTM, CDR2 ANQGSEA. Deletions cut 4 bases from V and 8 bases from J, with 11 bases between. CDR3 size: 11 residues. The CDR3 protein is CSVGTLPGYTF. The CDR3 DNA sequence: TGCAGCGTTGGGACCCTACCAGGCTACACCTTC. Full variable domain (remainder filled in from reference TRBV29-1 and TRBJ1-2): SAVISQKPSRDICQRGTSLTIQCQVDSQVTMMFWYRQQPGQSLTLIATANQGSEATYESGFVIDKFPISRPNLTFSTLTVSNMSPEDSSIYLCSVGTLPGYTFGSGTRLTVV.

The rearrangement links TRBV7-2 to TRBJ1-1; weak D call: TRBD1 (5 bases). CDR1 is SGHTA, CDR2 FQGNSA, per germline. V lost 3 bases, J lost 2 bases, and 19 bases lay in between. The CDR3 is 17 amino acids. CDR3 nucleotide sequence: TGTGCCAGCAGCTTGAGACCAGGGAAACAAGTCAACACTGAAGCTTTCTTT. Encoded protein: CASSLRPGKQVNTEAFF. Looking up the rest from reference TRBV7-2 and TRBJ1-1 gives the full variable domain: GAGVSQSPSNKVTEKGKDVELRCDPISGHTALYWYRQSLGQGLEFLIYFQGNSAPDKSGLPSDRFSAERTGGSVSTLTIQRTQQEDSAVYLCASSLRPGKQVNTEAFFGQGTRLTVV.

J is TRBJ1-5 and V is TRBV2, with D possibly being TRBD1 (5 bases). V was cut by 11 bases and J by 4 bases, with 15 bases left in between. The CDR3 covers 13 residues. Germline loops: CDR1 SNHLY, CDR2 FYNNEI. CDR3 in DNA: TGTGCCCCCCAGGGACGGCGAAATCAGCCCCAGCATTTT. Translating it yields CAPQGRRNQPQHF. The whole variable domain, remainder taken from reference TRBV2 and TRBJ1-5, is EPEVTQTPSHQVTQMGQEVILRCVPISNHLYFYWYRQILGQKVEFLVSFYNNEISEKSEIFDDQFSVERPDGSNFTLKIRSTKLEDSAMYFCAPQGRRNQPQHFGDGTRLSIL.

As for this clonotype: This clone may be a read error of a much larger clone one base away. The chain carries TRBV5-5 and TRBJ1-1; D is ambiguous. This CDR3 has 12 amino acids. Trimming removed 4 bases from V and 6 bases from J, with 10 bases in between. Per germline, CDR1 SGHKS and CDR2 YYEKEE (reference sequence). This CDR3 reads CASSALVPEAFF. CDR3 coding DNA: TGTGCCAGCAGCGCATTAGTCCCTGAAGCTTTCTTT.

This clonotype was recorded only once. The junction departs from germline at one end; a sequencing error may be responsible. This chain links TRBV20-1 with TRBJ2-6; tentative D call: TRBD2 (5 bases). The CDR3 is made up of 15 amino acids. Germline CDR1 DFQATT, CDR2 SNEGSKA (reference sequence). The CDR3 nucleotides read TGCGGTGCTAGTCTTCTAGCTTCCGGGGCCAACGTCCTGACTTTC. It codes for CGASLLASGANVLTF.

This clonotype has at least ten counts. The CDR3 bases are TGTGCCAGCAGTGAATCATTTTATTATAATTCACCCCTCCACTTT. Translation gives CASSESFYYNSPLHF. The V call is TRBV2, the J call TRBJ1-6; D not certain. V lost 2 bases and J 4 bases, leaving 9 bases between the germline ends. This CDR3 region has 15 residues. Looked up from germline, CDR1 is SNHLY and CDR2 is FYNNEI.

This clonotype appeared many times. This chain joins TRBV7-9 and TRBJ1-4; D remains unclear. The CDR3 consists of 14 residues. CDR1 is SEHNR and CDR2 is FQNEAQ in the germline V gene (reference sequence). V was cut by 8 bases and J by 1 base, with 11 bases left in between. The CDR3 reads CASGPVITNEKLFF. The CDR3 DNA sequence: TGTGCCAGCGGCCCCGTTATAACTAATGAAAAACTGTTTTTT.

This clonotype was counted only a few times. The V gene is TRBV5-5, the J gene TRBJ2-7; D gene unclear. Per the germline V gene, CDR1 is SGHKS and CDR2 is YYEKEE (reference sequence). This CDR3 region has 13 residues. With 4 bases removed from V and 2 bases from J, the gap between germline ends came to 10 bases. For the CDR3, the DNA is TGTGCCAGCAGCCCAGCCCTGCCCTACGAGCAGTACTTC. It is translated as CASSPALPYEQYF.

In its sample, this clonotype was seen many times. This chain links TRBV5-1 with TRBJ2-5; D remains unclear. CDR1 and CDR2 from the germline V gene are SGHRS and YFSETQ. This CDR3 contains 13 residues. V was trimmed by 1 base and J by 5 bases, leaving 9 bases between them. CDR3 protein: CASSLWGMETQYF. CDR3 bases: TGCGCCAGCAGCTTGTGGGGAATGGAGACCCAGTACTTC.

Many counts were recorded for this clonotype. V is TRBV2 and J is TRBJ1-3; TRBD1 might be the D (5 bases). Germline V gene lookup returns CDR1 SNHLY and CDR2 FYNNEI. Trimming took off 1 base at V and 0 bases at J, with 7 bases between the two ends. The CDR3 has 15 residues. CDR3 sequence: CASSEGGYSGNTIYF. The CDR3 region has the DNA TGTGCCAGCAGTGAAGGGGGGTACTCTGGAAACACCATATATTTT.

This chain uses TRBV29-1 with TRBJ2-7; D is possibly TRBD1 (5 bases). V lost 4 bases and J lost 5, with 9 bases in between. CDR1 and CDR2 from the germline V gene are SQVTM and ANQGSEA. The CDR3 spans 11 residues. The CDR3 DNA follows: TGCAGCGTTGGACAGATCAACGAGCAGTACTTC. This sequence encodes CSVGQINEQYF.